This T cell receptor (beta chain) stems from a study of shared clonotypes between healthy human individuals. Study-wide findings and caveats: Shared clonotypes across all four donors exceeded non-shared ones in generation probability.

Germline values: CDR1 SQVTM, CDR2 ANQGSEA. Trimming removed 6 bases at V and 1 base at J, with 15 bases between. This CDR3 contains 14 residues. Nashville, Tennessee was home to all donors, who were Caucasian adults. Data came from immunoSEQ multiplex PCR; TCRdb stores just in-frame clones and leaves some out. The table has some 2,000,000 clones, 90% to 95% seen once. This clone has only one observation. The antigen is not known. The source of this sequence is a man between 18 and 29 years old in good health. The chain combines TRBV29-1 with TRBJ1-1, with D hard to call. Input material: naive CD4+ T cells sorted from blood. Subset indicated: CD45RA+ positively selected. The CDR3 region has the DNA TGCAGCGTCACCGCCCGACTGGGGAACACTGAAGCTTTCTTT. Amino acids: CSVTARLGNTEAFF. Full variable domain (rest looked up from reference TRBV29-1 and TRBJ1-1): SAVISQKPSRDICQRGTSLTIQCQVDSQVTMMFWYRQQPGQSLTLIATANQGSEATYESGFVIDKFPISRPNLTFSTLTVSNMSPEDSSIYLCSVTARLGNTEAFFGQGTRLTVV.